This T cell receptor (beta chain) comes out of a study of metastatic and nonmetastatic thyroid tumors (dated by TCRdb to 2018 to 2021). Regarding the research as a whole: The researchers compared repertoires between peripheral blood samples and tumor or nodule tissue samples from patients with malignant or benign thyroid disease.

Results and caveats for the whole study, not just this receptor: In both blood and tumor samples, TCR beta diversity was reported to be significantly higher in malignant tumors than in benign nodules.

None of the patients had been given any treatment before thyroid surgery. Using T-cell receptor beta sequencing, the researchers looked back retrospectively at clinical samples from patients, gathered between about 2011 and 2018. CDR1 and CDR2 were assigned from the germline V gene as MNHEY and SVGEGT. The CDR3 contains 14 residues, cysteine and phenylalanine counted. Kept here is only the CDR3 DNA, which spans 42 bases and is read in frame from base 1. V gives up 7 bases and J gives up 0 bases, and the segment between their germline ends measures 13 bases. Preparation of the library involved PCR. The sample was run on an Illumina HiSeq 4000. High-throughput sequencing was used to profile the TCR beta-chain CDR3 region of every patient. Concerning the study's data processing: A classifier to discriminate distant-metastatic papillary thyroid cancer patients was built from CDR3 differences across clinicopathological groups. To measure repertoire diversity the researchers used the Shannon index, while the Morisita-Horn index served to gauge how similar the tumor and blood repertoires were. Clones were called with MiXCR by TCRdb after fastp trimmed the public reads at Q25, and only in-frame beta chains were retained. These V and J calls are TCRdb output, not the study's own analysis. The sample profile shows over 45,000 clones; 20% to 25% of them were found once. Together, the top ten hold 3% to 3.5% of the sample.

This clone has a handful of counts. No antigen is known for it. The input lacks base qualities; no much larger clone sits a single base away. The specimen was blood. This TCR derives from a male donor with papillary thyroid cancer or a benign thyroid nodule (not recorded which). Some clones in this sample may be carry-over from other donors' samples. The rearrangement combines TRBV6-2 or TRBV6-3 with TRBJ2-7; too little of a D gene remains to name it. Here the CDR3 is given as CASIKKTSSYEQYF. The DNA reads as follows: TGTGCCAGCATCAAGAAAACCTCCTCCTACGAGCAGTACTTC.